This T cell receptor (beta chain) derives from a study of blood T cell repertoires in COVID-19 (TCRdb year 2020). In terms of the full investigation: The collaborator samples originated in the United States, Italy and Spain and spanned the acute and convalescent phases of COVID-19. The prospective study material was composed of cDNA or gDNA derived from T cells, B-cell-depleted T cells, or PBMCs. Deeply sampled blood TCRbeta repertoires from subjects exposed to, actively infected with, or recovered from COVID-19 were included in the dataset. The repertoires were released in a freely available public database intended as a resource for research on the immune response to SARS-CoV-2. The samples were drawn from the first 160 participants of the ongoing ImmuneRACE study and from 950 to 1,500 subjects provided by 6 global collaborators. A de-identified subject ID, COVID-19 status, age in years and sex were almost always included in the sample metadata. Where available, HLA class I and class II types were obtained from metadata supplied by the sample provider rather than from assay-based typing.

The paper's findings and limits, for the study overall: Clinical and demographic metadata were provided uncurated, with the amount varying by source and participant.

According to the germline V gene, CDR1 reads SGHVS and CDR2 reads FNYEAQ. The V end loses 1 base and the J end loses 3 bases, and a stretch of 12 bases separates them. The CDR3 sequence holds 15 residues, the cysteine and phenylalanine included. Only the CDR3 portion is preserved as DNA: 45 bases, with reading frame beginning at the first base. This clone has only one observation. What antigen it recognizes has not been identified. No qualities accompany the bases; no much larger clone lies one base away. Each collaborating institution followed its own protocols to collect whole blood in K2EDTA tubes. For TCRbeta analysis, collaborators shipped samples in one of three forms: frozen whole blood, isolated PBMCs, or DNA extracted from either of those sample types. TCRbeta CDR3 regions were amplified from genomic DNA by means of the immunoSEQ Assay, a bias-controlled multiplex PCR. Under the source paper's analysis protocol: Within the assay, amplification of reference gene primers was used to estimate how many nucleated cells each sample contained. To quantify the absolute abundance of each unique TCRbeta CDR3 rearrangement, sequence reads were collapsed and filtered. Productive Simpson clonality was computed per sample as the square root of Simpson's diversity index over productive rearrangements. TCRdb retrieved this table from immuneACCESS and kept in-frame rearrangements only. Not all clones are present; in checked studies, unresolved V genes account for under half, and no reason is known for the remainder. That table is the source of V, J and clone size, and D and trimming were worked out from the DNA. For this sample there are approximately 170,000 clones; 86% appear just once. The leading ten clones occupy roughly 7.3% of the sample.

The receptor comes from a woman older than 75 in a cohort sampled during active or convalescent COVID-19. The chain is encoded by TRBV7-6 joined to TRBJ1-1, with no D gene named confidently. The material sequenced was peripheral blood. The DNA sequence is given as TGTGCCAGCAGCTTAGGAGCGGGGTATGACACTGAAGCTTTCTTT. Its amino acids are CASSLGAGYDTEAFF.